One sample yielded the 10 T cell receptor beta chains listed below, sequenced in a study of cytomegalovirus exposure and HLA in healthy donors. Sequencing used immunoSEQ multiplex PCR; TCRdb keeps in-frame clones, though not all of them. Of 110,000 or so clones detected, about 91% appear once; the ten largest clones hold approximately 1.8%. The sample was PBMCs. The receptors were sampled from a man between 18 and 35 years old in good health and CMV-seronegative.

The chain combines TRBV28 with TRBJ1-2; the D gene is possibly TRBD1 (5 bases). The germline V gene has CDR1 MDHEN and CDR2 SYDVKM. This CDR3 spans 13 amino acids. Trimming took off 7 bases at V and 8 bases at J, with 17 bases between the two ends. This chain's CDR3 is CASITPRAQGYTF. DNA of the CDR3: TGTGCCAGCATTACCCCCAGGGCTCAGGGCTACACCTTC.

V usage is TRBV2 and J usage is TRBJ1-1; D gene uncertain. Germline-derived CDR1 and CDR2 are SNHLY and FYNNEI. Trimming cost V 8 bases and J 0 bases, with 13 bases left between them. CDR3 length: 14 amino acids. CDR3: CASFVNELNTEAFF. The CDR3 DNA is TGTGCCAGCTTTGTAAACGAGTTGAACACTGAAGCTTTCTTT.

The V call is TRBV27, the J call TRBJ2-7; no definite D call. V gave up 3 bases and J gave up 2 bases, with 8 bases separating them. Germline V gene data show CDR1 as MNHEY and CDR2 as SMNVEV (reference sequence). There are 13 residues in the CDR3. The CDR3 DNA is TGTGCCAGCAGTTTGCACACCCCCTACGAGCAGTACTTC. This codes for CASSLHTPYEQYF.

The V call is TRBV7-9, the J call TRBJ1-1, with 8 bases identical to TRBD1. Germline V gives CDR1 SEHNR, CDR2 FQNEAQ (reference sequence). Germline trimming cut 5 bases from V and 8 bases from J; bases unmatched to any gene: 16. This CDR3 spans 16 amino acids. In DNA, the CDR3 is TGTGCCAGCAGCCCAACAAGACAGGGGCCGGGTGGGGAAGCTTTCTTT. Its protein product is CASSPTRQGPGGEAFF.

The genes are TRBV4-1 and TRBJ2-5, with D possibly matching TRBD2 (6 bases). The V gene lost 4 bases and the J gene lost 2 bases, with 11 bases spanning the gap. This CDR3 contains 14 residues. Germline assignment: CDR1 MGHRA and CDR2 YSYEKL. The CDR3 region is CASSPRGIQETQYF. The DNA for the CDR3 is TGCGCCAGCAGCCCTCGGGGGATACAAGAGACCCAGTACTTC.

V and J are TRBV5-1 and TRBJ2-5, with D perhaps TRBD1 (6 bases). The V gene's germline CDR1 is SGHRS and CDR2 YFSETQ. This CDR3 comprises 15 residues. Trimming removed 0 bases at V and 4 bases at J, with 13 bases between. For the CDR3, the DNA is TGCGCCAGCAGCTTGGTCCCAGGGGATTCAGAGACCCAGTACTTC. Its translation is CASSLVPGDSETQYF.

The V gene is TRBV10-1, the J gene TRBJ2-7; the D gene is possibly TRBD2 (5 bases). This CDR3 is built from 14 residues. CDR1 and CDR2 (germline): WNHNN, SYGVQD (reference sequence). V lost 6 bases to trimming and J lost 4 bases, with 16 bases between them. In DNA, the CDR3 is TGCGCCAGCAGCGGACGGGGATCTCGGTACGAGCAGTACTTC. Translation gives CASSGRGSRYEQYF.

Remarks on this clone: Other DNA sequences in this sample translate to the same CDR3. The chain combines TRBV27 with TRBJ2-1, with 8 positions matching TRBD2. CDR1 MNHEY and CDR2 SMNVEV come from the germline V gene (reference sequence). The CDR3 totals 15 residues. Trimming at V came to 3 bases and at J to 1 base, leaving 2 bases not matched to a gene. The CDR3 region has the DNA TGTGCCAGCAGTTTGAGCGGGAGTTCCTACAATGAGCAGTTCTTC. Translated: CASSLSGSSYNEQFF.

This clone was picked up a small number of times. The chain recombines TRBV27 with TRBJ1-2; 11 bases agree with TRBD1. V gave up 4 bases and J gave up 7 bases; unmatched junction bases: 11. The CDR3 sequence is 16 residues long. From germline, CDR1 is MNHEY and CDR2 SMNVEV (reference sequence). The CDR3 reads CASSSPAADRGLGYTF. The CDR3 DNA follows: TGTGCCAGCAGTTCCCCCGCCGCGGACAGGGGGCTTGGCTACACCTTC.

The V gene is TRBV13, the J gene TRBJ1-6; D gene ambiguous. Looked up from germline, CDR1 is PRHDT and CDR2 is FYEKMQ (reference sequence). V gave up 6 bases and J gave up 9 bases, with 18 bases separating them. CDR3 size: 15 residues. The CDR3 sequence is CASRRVVGTSSPLHF. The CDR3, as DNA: TGTGCCAGCAGACGAGTCGTGGGCACAAGTTCACCCCTCCACTTT.